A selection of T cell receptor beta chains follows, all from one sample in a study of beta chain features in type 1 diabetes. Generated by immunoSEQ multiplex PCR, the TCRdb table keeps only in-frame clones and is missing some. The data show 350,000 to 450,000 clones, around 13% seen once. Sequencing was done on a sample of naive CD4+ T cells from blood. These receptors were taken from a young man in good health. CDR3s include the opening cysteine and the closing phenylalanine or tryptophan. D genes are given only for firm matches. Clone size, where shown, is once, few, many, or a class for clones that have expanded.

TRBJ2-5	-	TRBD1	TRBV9	CASSVGQGAETQYF	TGTGCCAGCAGCGTGGGACAGGGAGCGGAGACCCAGTACTTC
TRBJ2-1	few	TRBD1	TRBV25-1	CASSSGPPGQRRNEQFF	TGTGCCAGCAGCTCGGGCCCACCGGGACAGCGTCGGAATGAGCAGTTCTTC
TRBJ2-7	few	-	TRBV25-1	CASTQSGTRRYEQYF	TGTGCCAGCACCCAAAGCGGGACAAGGCGATACGAGCAGTACTTC
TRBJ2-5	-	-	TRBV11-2	CASSLDLGSETQYF	TGTGCCAGCAGCTTAGATCTAGGGTCGGAGACCCAGTACTTC
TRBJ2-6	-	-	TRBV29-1	CSVEDPLDSGLAGANVLTF	TGCAGCGTTGAAGACCCACTAGACTCAGGACTCGCGGGGGCCAACGTCCTGACTTTC
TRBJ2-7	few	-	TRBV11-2	CASSLVAGTLDYEQYF	TGTGCCAGCAGCTTAGTGGCCGGGACATTGGACTACGAGCAGTACTTC
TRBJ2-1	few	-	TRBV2	CASSELQGNEQFF	TGTGCCAGCAGTGAACTTCAGGGAAATGAGCAGTTCTTC
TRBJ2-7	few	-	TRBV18	CAGAGTNYEQYF	TGTGCCGGAGCCGGGACAAACTACGAGCAGTACTTC
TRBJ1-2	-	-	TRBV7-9	CASSFKEVGGYTF	TGTGCCAGCAGCTTCAAAGAGGTTGGCGGCTACACCTTC
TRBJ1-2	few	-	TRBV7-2	CASSLVDGGSYGYTF	TGTGCCAGCAGCTTAGTCGATGGCGGATCCTATGGCTACACCTTC
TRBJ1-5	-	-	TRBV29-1	CSVRTDSNQPQHF	TGCAGCGTTCGGACGGATAGCAATCAGCCCCAGCATTTT
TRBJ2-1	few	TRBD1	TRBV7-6	CASRAIRGRAVEQFF	TGTGCCAGCAGAGCAATCAGGGGGCGGGCGGTTGAGCAGTTCTTC
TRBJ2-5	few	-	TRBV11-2	CASSLDRQPTQYF	TGTGCCAGCAGCTTAGATCGACAGCCGACCCAGTACTTC
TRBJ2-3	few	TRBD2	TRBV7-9	CASGLAGGADTQYF	TGTGCCAGCGGGCTAGCGGGAGGGGCAGATACGCAGTATTTT
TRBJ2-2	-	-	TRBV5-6	CASSSSGATLGELFF	TGTGCCAGCAGCTCCTCCGGGGCTACTCTGGGGGAGCTGTTTTTT
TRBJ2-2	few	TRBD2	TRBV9	CASSVPIRGDAGELFF	TGTGCCAGCAGCGTCCCAATTCGGGGGGACGCCGGGGAGCTGTTTTTT
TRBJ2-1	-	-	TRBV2	CASFTRVSLNEQFF	TGTGCCAGCTTTACTAGGGTTTCCCTCAATGAGCAGTTCTTC
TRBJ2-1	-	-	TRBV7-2	CASSLSSGSGSNEQFF	TGTGCCAGCAGCTTATCGTCAGGGAGTGGTAGCAATGAGCAGTTCTTC
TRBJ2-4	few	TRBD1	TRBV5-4	CASGLISNRGPTDF	TGTGCCAGCGGTCTAATATCCAACAGGGGGCCGACGGACTTC
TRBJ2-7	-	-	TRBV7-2	CASSLGTVSYEQYF	TGTGCCAGCAGCTTAGGTACAGTTAGTTACGAGCAGTACTTC
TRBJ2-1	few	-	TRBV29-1	CSGDSSYNEQFF	TGCAGCGGAGATAGCTCCTACAATGAGCAGTTCTTC
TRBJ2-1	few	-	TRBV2	CASSELLAGAYNEQFF	TGTGCCAGCAGTGAGTTGTTAGCCGGGGCTTACAATGAGCAGTTCTTC
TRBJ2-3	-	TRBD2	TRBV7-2	CASSQGLADTQYF	TGTGCCAGCAGCCAAGGACTAGCCGATACGCAGTATTTT
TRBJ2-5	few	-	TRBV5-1	CASRTLGGQETQYF	TGCGCCAGCAGGACACTGGGGGGCCAAGAGACCCAGTACTTC